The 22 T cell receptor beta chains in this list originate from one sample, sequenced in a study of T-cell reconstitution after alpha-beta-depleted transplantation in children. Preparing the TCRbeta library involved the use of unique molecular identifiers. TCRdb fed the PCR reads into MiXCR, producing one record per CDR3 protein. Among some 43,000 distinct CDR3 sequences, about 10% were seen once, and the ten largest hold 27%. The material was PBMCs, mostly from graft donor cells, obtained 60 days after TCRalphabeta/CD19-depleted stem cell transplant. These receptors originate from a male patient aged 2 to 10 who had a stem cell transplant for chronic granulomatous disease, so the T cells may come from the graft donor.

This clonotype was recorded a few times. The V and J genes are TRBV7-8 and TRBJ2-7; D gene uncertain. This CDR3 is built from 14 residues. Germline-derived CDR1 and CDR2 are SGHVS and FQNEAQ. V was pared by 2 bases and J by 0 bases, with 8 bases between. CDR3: CASSLILDSYEQYF. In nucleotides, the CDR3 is TGTGCCAGCAGCTTAATATTGGACTCCTACGAGCAGTACTTC. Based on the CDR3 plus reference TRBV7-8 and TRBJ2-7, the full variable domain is GAGVSQSPRYKVAKRGQDVALRCDPISGHVSLFWYQQALGQGPEFLTYFQNEAQLDKSGLPSDRFFAERPEGSVSTLKIQRTQQEDSAVYLCASSLILDSYEQYFGPGTRLTVT.

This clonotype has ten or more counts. CDR3 protein: CATSRDKGSGANVLTF. Written as DNA, the CDR3 is TGTGCCACCAGCAGAGATAAGGGCTCTGGGGCCAACGTCCTGACTTTC. This chain uses TRBV15 with TRBJ2-6; no clear D. The CDR3 extends over 16 amino acids. Germline V CDR1 and CDR2: LNHNV, YYDKDF (reference sequence). Trimming stripped 0 bases from V and 0 bases from J, with 6 bases between.

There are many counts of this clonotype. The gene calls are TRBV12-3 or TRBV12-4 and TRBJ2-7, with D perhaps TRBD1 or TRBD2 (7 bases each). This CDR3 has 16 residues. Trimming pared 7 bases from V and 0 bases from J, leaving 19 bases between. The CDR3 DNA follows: TGTGCCAGCATGGGAGGGGGGACAGCAAGCTCCTACGAGCAGTACTTC. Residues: CASMGGGTASSYEQYF.

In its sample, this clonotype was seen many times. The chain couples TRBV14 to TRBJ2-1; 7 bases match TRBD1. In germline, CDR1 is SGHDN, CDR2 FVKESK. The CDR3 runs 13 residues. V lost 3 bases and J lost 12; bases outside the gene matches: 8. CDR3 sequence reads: CASSHPMTGSQFF. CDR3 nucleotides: TGTGCCAGCAGCCACCCAATGACAGGGTCGCAGTTCTTC.

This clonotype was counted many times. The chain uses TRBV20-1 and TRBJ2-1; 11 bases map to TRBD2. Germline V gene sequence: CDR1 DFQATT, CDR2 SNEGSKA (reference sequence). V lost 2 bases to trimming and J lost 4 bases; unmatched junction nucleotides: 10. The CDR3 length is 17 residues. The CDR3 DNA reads TGCAGTGCTAGATTTCCTTCTTCTAGCGGGAGGTACAATGAGCAGTTCTTC. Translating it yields CSARFPSSSGRYNEQFF.

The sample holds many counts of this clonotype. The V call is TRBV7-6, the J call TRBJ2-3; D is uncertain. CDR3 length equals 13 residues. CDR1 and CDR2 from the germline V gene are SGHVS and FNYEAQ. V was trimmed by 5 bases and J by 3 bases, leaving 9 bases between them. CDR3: CASSPTLTDTQYF. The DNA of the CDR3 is TGTGCCAGCAGCCCTACACTTACAGATACGCAGTATTTT.

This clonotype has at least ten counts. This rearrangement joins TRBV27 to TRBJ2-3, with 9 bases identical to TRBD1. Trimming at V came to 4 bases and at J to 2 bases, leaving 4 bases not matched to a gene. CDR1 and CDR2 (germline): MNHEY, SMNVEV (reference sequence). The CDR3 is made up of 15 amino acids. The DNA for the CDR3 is TGTGCCAGCAGTTGGGACAGGGAAAACACAGATACGCAGTATTTT. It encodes CASSWDRENTDTQYF.

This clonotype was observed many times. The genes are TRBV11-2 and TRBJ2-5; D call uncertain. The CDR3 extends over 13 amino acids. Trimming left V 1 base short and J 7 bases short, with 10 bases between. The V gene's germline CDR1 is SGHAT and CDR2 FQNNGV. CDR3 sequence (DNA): TGTGCCAGCAGCTTAGCTCCACCAGGGACCCAGTACTTC. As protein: CASSLAPPGTQYF.

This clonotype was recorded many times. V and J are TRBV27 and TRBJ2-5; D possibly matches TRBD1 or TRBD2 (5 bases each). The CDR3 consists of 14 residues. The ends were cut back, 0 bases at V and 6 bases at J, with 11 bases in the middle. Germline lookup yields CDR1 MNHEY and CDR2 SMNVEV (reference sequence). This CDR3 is CASSLSSGPQTQYF. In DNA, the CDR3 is TGTGCCAGCAGTTTATCGTCGGGACCTCAGACCCAGTACTTC.

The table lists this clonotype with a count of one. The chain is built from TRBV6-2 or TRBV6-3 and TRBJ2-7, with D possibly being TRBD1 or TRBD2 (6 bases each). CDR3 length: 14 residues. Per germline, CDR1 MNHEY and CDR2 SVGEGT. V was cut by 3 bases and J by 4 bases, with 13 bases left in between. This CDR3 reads CASSYLGGPYEQYF. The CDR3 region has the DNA TGTGCCAGCAGTTATTTAGGGGGGCCGTACGAGCAGTACTTC.

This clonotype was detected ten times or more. CDR3 coding DNA: TGTGCCAGCAGAGCGGGAGGGCCCCCAGATACGCAGTATTTT. It translates to CASRAGGPPDTQYF. The rearrangement uses TRBV6-4 and TRBJ2-3, with TRBD2 identical over 10 bases. The germline V gene has CDR1 MRHNA and CDR2 SNTAGT. The CDR3 contains 14 residues. Trimming at V came to 6 bases and at J to 4 bases, leaving 4 bases not matched to a gene.

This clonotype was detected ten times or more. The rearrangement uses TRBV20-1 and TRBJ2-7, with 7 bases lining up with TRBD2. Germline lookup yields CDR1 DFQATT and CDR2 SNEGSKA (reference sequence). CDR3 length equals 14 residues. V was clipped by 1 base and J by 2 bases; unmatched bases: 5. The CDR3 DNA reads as TGCAGTGCTAGAGTCGGGAGGAACCCCTACGAGCAGTACTTC. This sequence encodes CSARVGRNPYEQYF.

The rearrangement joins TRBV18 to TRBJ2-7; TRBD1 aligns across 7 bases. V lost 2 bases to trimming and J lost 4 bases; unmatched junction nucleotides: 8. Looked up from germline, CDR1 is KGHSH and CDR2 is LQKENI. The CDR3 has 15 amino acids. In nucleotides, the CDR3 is TGTGCCAGCTCACCAACGGCAGGGGGTCGGTACGAGCAGTACTTC. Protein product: CASSPTAGGRYEQYF.

The chain's CDR3 is CSAQGANIITTNEKLFF. CDR3 bases: TGCAGTGCTCAGGGGGCGAACATAATAACAACTAATGAAAAACTGTTTTTT. The J gene is TRBJ1-4, the V gene TRBV20-1, with 8 bases aligning to TRBD1. Germline V lookup: CDR1 DFQATT, CDR2 SNEGSKA (reference sequence). The CDR3 extends over 17 amino acids. Trimming at V came to 5 bases and at J to 0 bases, leaving 11 bases not matched to a gene.

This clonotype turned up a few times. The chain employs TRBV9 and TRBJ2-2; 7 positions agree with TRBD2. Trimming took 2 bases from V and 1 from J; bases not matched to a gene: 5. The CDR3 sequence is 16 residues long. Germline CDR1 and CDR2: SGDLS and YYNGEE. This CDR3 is CASSVLPSGNTGELFF. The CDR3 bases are TGTGCCAGCAGCGTTCTACCTAGCGGGAACACCGGGGAGCTGTTTTTT. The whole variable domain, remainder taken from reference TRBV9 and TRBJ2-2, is DSGVTQTPKHLITATGQRVTLRCSPRSGDLSVYWYQQSLDQGLQFLIQYYNGEERAKGNILERFSAQQFPDLHSELNLSSLELGDSALYFCASSVLPSGNTGELFFGEGSRLTVL.

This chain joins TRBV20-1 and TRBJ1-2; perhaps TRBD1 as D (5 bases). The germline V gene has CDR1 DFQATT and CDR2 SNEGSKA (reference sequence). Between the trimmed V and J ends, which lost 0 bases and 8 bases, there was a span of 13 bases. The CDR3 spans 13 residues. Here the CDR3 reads CSAREQAPLGYTF. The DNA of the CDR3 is TGCAGTGCTAGAGAACAGGCCCCGTTGGGCTACACCTTC.

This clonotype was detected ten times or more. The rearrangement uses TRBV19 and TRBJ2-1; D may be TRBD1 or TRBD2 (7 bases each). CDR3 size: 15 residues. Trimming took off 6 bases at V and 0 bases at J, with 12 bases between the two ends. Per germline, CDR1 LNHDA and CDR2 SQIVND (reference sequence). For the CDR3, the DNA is TGTGCCAGTAGACCAGGGGGGGACTCCTACAATGAGCAGTTCTTC. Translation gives CASRPGGDSYNEQFF.

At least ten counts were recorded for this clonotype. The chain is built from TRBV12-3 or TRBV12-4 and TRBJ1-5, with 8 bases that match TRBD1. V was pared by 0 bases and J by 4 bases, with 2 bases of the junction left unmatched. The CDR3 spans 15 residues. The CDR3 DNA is TGTGCCAGCAGTTTAGCCCAGGGGGCTAATCAGCCCCAGCATTTT. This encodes CASSLAQGANQPQHF.

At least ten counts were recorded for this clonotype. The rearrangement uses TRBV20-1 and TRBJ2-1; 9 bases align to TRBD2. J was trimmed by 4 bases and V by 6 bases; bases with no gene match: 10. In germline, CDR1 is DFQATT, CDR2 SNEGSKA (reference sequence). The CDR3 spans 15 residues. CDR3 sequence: CSAPPGLAGYNEQFF. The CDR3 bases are TGCAGTGCGCCTCCGGGACTAGCTGGTTACAATGAGCAGTTCTTC.

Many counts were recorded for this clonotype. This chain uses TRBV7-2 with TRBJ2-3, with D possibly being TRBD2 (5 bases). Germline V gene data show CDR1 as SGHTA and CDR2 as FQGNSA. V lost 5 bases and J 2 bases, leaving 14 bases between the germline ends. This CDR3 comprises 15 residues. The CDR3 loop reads CASSRSPRDTDTQYF. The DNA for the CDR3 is TGTGCCAGCAGCCGTAGCCCGAGGGACACAGATACGCAGTATTTT.

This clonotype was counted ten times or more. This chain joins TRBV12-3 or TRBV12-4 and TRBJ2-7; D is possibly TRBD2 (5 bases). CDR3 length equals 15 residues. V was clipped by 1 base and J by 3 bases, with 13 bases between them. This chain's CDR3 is CASSLDVGERYEQYF. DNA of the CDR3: TGTGCCAGCAGTTTAGACGTCGGGGAACGCTACGAGCAGTACTTC.

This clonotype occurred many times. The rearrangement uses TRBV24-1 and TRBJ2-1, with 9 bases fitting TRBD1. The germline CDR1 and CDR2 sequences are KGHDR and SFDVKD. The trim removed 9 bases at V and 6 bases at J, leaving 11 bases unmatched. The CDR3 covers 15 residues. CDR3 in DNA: TGTGCCACCGCGGCGTCGGGACAGGGATTCAATGAGCAGTTCTTC. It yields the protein CATAASGQGFNEQFF.